The 24 T cell receptor beta chains in this list originate from one sample, sequenced in a study of shared clonotypes between healthy human individuals. Only in-frame clones appear in the TCRdb table, and some are missing; sequencing was by immunoSEQ multiplex PCR. The data show under 650,000 clones, 90% to 96% seen once. Sample: naive CD4+ T cells sorted from blood. Indicated subset: CD45RA+ positively selected. Every receptor here comes from a woman under 40 in good health.

V is TRBV29-1 and J is TRBJ1-2; 8 bases are shared with TRBD1. The V segment lost 6 bases and the J segment 3 bases; nucleotides outside the gene matches: 6. This CDR3 has 13 residues. CDR1 and CDR2 (germline): SQVTM, ANQGSEA. The CDR3 sequence is CSVGQGVDYGYTF. Here the CDR3 DNA reads TGCAGCGTAGGACAGGGAGTCGACTATGGCTACACCTTC.

The chain is built from TRBV6-5 and TRBJ1-3; D is undetermined. Germline assignment: CDR1 MNHEY and CDR2 SVGAGI. The ends were cut back, 6 bases at V and 4 bases at J, with 10 bases in the middle. The CDR3 sequence is 13 residues long. The CDR3 sequence is CASRQGFGNTIYF. CDR3 DNA: TGTGCCAGCAGGCAAGGGTTCGGAAACACCATATATTTT.

This chain uses TRBV4-1 with TRBJ2-7; 7 nucleotides line up with TRBD2. The CDR3 extends over 15 amino acids. After removal of 4 bases from V and 0 bases from J, the junction contained 6 bases not matched to a gene. From germline, CDR1 is MGHRA and CDR2 YSYEKL. The chain's CDR3 is CASSRELARSYEQYF. The CDR3 DNA follows: TGCGCCAGCAGCCGGGAACTAGCGCGCTCCTACGAGCAGTACTTC.

The chain has TRBV5-5 and TRBJ1-6, with TRBD1 as a possible D gene (6 bases). V was shortened by 4 bases and J by 8 bases, with 13 bases between the two germline ends. The V gene's germline CDR1 is SGHKS and CDR2 YYEKEE (reference sequence). There are 14 residues in the CDR3. CDR3 sequence: CASSAQGWDSPLHF. The CDR3, as DNA: TGTGCCAGCAGCGCACAGGGTTGGGATTCACCCCTCCACTTT. The full variable domain, completed using reference TRBV5-5 and TRBJ1-6, is DAGVTQSPTHLIKTRGQQVTLRCSPISGHKSVSWYQQVLGQGPQFIFQYYEKEERGRGNFPDRFSARQFPNYSSELNVNALLLGDSALYLCASSAQGWDSPLHFGNGTRLTVT.

This chain uses TRBV6-6 with TRBJ2-7, with TRBD1 matching 9 bases. V was pared by 6 bases and J by 7 bases, with 7 bases of the junction left unmatched. The CDR3 sequence is 13 residues long. Germline values: CDR1 MNHNY, CDR2 SVGAGI (reference sequence). The CDR3 region is CASREQGAREQYF. CDR3 nucleotides: TGTGCCAGCAGGGAACAGGGGGCGAGGGAGCAGTACTTC.

This chain uses TRBV7-9 with TRBJ1-3, with unresolved D. CDR3 length equals 17 residues. Germline CDR1 is SEHNR and CDR2 is FQNEAQ (reference sequence). The V end lost 2 bases, the J end lost 0 bases, and 14 bases lay between the germline ends. CDR3 sequence (DNA): TGTGCCAGCAGCTTACGGTCCCGGGCCAACTCTGGAAACACCATATATTTT. It codes for CASSLRSRANSGNTIYF.

The V and J genes are TRBV4-1 and TRBJ2-7, with a weak D call TRBD1 (5 bases). V dropped 2 bases and J dropped 0 bases, with 20 bases sitting between them. Germline V CDR1 and CDR2: MGHRA, YSYEKL. The CDR3 extends over 18 amino acids. The CDR3 loop is CASSQSRLSQALSYEQYF. CDR3 sequence (DNA): TGCGCCAGCAGCCAAAGCCGACTTTCACAGGCCCTCTCCTACGAGCAGTACTTC.

V gene TRBV28 combines with J gene TRBJ2-7; D is unresolved. The CDR3 sequence is 15 residues long. Deletions cut 1 base from V and 3 bases from J, with 13 bases between. Germline values: CDR1 MDHEN, CDR2 SYDVKM. For the CDR3, the DNA is TGTGCCAGCAGTTTATACACTCCAGTGGACTACGAGCAGTACTTC. Amino acid sequence: CASSLYTPVDYEQYF.

V usage is TRBV5-1 and J usage is TRBJ2-7; 7 bases agree with TRBD1. This CDR3 comprises 15 residues. V trimming: 1 base; J trimming: 5 bases; junction bases outside the gene matches: 9. Germline V gene sequence: CDR1 SGHRS, CDR2 YFSETQ. The CDR3 spells CASSLLARGPNEQYF. CDR3 sequence (DNA): TGCGCCAGCAGCTTGTTAGCAAGGGGGCCGAACGAGCAGTACTTC.

This rearrangement joins TRBV29-1 to TRBJ2-5; D may be TRBD1 (5 bases). The V end was cut by 0 bases, the J end by 1 base, with 15 bases between. Germline CDR1 reads SQVTM; CDR2 reads ANQGSEA. This CDR3 is built from 16 residues. The CDR3 coding sequence is TGCAGCGTTGAAGATCCCAGGCAGGGCCGCCAAGAGACCCAGTACTTC. Amino acid sequence: CSVEDPRQGRQETQYF. Full variable domain (rest looked up from reference TRBV29-1 and TRBJ2-5): SAVISQKPSRDICQRGTSLTIQCQVDSQVTMMFWYRQQPGQSLTLIATANQGSEATYESGFVIDKFPISRPNLTFSTLTVSNMSPEDSSIYLCSVEDPRQGRQETQYFGPGTRLLVL.

V gene TRBV6-6 combines with J gene TRBJ2-5; D is tentatively TRBD1 or TRBD2 (5 bases each). CDR3 size: 14 residues. V dropped 6 bases and J dropped 4 bases, with 15 bases sitting between them. Germline values: CDR1 MNHNY, CDR2 SVGAGI (reference sequence). In DNA, the CDR3 is TGTGCCAGCAGGACTCCAGGTGGGGGAGAGACCCAGTACTTC. Amino acids: CASRTPGGGETQYF.

This clone was observed a single time. The chain uses TRBV7-3 and TRBJ2-7; 7 bases match TRBD1. V shed 4 bases and J 4 bases; nucleotides not matched to a gene: 4. The V gene's germline CDR1 is SGHTA and CDR2 FQGTGA. The CDR3 has 13 residues. The CDR3 coding sequence is TGTGCCAGCAGCTCGGTGACAGGGTACGAGCAGTACTTC. It encodes CASSSVTGYEQYF.

V is TRBV4-1 and J is TRBJ2-2, with D perhaps TRBD2 (5 bases). Germline V gene data show CDR1 as MGHRA and CDR2 as YSYEKL. The CDR3 contains 18 residues. The V end was cut by 4 bases, the J end by 0 bases, with 18 bases between. CDR3 bases: TGCGCCAGCAGCCGAGTCTCGGACTGGCTCGCGAACACCGGGGAGCTGTTTTTT. This codes for CASSRVSDWLANTGELFF.

The CDR3, as DNA: TGTGCCAGCAGAGATTCACAGGGAACGTGGAGCAATCAGCCCCAGCATTTT. Residues: CASRDSQGTWSNQPQHF. V is TRBV28 and J is TRBJ1-5; D is possibly TRBD1 (6 bases). Per germline, CDR1 MDHEN and CDR2 SYDVKM. V was clipped by 6 bases and J by 1 base, with 19 bases between them. The CDR3 runs to 17 residues.

V and J are TRBV6-5 and TRBJ1-1; 8 bases line up with TRBD1. In germline, CDR1 is MNHEY, CDR2 SVGAGI. This CDR3 is 14 amino acids long. Trimming at V came to 2 bases and at J to 4 bases, leaving 3 bases not matched to a gene. CDR3 in DNA: TGTGCCAGCAGTTACAACACAGGGGGCACTGAAGCTTTCTTT. Its protein is CASSYNTGGTEAFF.

The rearrangement joins TRBV27 to TRBJ1-5; D remains unclear. The CDR3 sequence is 15 residues long. Germline assignment: CDR1 MNHEY and CDR2 SMNVEV (reference sequence). Deletions cut 10 bases from V and 0 bases from J, with 16 bases between. The CDR3 bases are TGTGCCACCATCGGCCATGGGGATAGCAATCAGCCCCAGCATTTT. Its protein is CATIGHGDSNQPQHF.

In DNA, the CDR3 is TGCGCCAGCAGGCAGGGGGAGGAAAGGGCGAGAGGCTACACCTTC. This codes for CASRQGEERARGYTF. The chain uses TRBV5-1 and TRBJ1-2, with 7 positions matching TRBD1. V was clipped by 5 bases and J by 8 bases; unmatched bases: 15. This CDR3 contains 15 residues. Germline-derived CDR1 and CDR2 are SGHRS and YFSETQ.

In this sample, this clone turned up once. The J gene is TRBJ2-1, the V gene TRBV12-5; D might be TRBD1 (5 bases). Germline V gene data show CDR1 as LGHNT and CDR2 as FRNRAP. This CDR3 has 15 residues. V lost 4 bases, J lost 8 bases, and 18 bases lay in between. CDR3 nucleotides: TGTGCTAGTGGTTCTCCTAGTAGGGGTGTACATGAGCAGTTCTTC. Translation gives CASGSPSRGVHEQFF.

This chain connects TRBV27 to TRBJ2-3; D not certain. The CDR3 has 15 amino acids. In germline, CDR1 is MNHEY, CDR2 SMNVEV (reference sequence). Between the trimmed V and J ends, which lost 2 bases and 0 bases, there was a span of 9 bases. The CDR3 DNA follows: TGTGCCAGCAGTTTAACTACCCTTAGCACAGATACGCAGTATTTT. Translated: CASSLTTLSTDTQYF.

The gene calls are TRBV5-5 and TRBJ1-2, with 8 bases fitting TRBD1. The CDR3 contains 13 residues. Trimming cost V 2 bases and J 8 bases; bases outside gene matches: 5. Germline V CDR1 and CDR2: SGHKS, YYEKEE (reference sequence). CDR3 sequence: CASSFGQGLGYTF. CDR3 sequence (DNA): TGTGCCAGCAGCTTCGGACAGGGCCTGGGCTACACCTTC.

This chain links TRBV28 with TRBJ2-2; a possible D gene is TRBD2 (6 bases). This CDR3 contains 19 residues. Germline assignment: CDR1 MDHEN and CDR2 SYDVKM. The V gene lost 6 bases and the J gene lost 6 bases, with 29 bases spanning the gap. DNA for the CDR3: TGTGCCAGCAGCCCAGACGGTTGGGATGGGGCTAGCGTGCCCGGGGAGCTGTTTTTT. Protein: CASSPDGWDGASVPGELFF. Based on the CDR3 plus reference TRBV28 and TRBJ2-2, the full variable domain is DVKVTQSSRYLVKRTGEKVFLECVQDMDHENMFWYRQDPGLGLRLIYFSYDVKMKEKGDIPEGYSVSREKKERFSLILESASTNQTSMYLCASSPDGWDGASVPGELFFGEGSRLTVL.

This sequence joins TRBV6-5 and TRBJ2-7; TRBD2 matches 8 bases. J was trimmed by 0 bases and V by 7 bases; bases with no gene match: 5. The CDR3 is made up of 14 amino acids. The germline V gene has CDR1 MNHEY and CDR2 SVGAGI. CDR3 in DNA: TGTGCCAGCACCCCTAGCGGGCCCTCCTACGAGCAGTACTTC. Translating gives CASTPSGPSYEQYF.

This clone has only one observation. V usage is TRBV6-5 and J usage is TRBJ2-3, with TRBD2 matching 9 bases. Germline V lookup: CDR1 MNHEY, CDR2 SVGAGI. The CDR3 spans 15 residues. V lost 5 bases, J lost 6 bases, and 9 bases stayed unmatched. CDR3 amino acids: CASSPIAGVGDTQYF. The CDR3 bases are TGTGCCAGCAGTCCAATAGCGGGAGTGGGGGATACGCAGTATTTT.

The V gene is TRBV6-1, the J gene TRBJ1-2; the match to TRBD1 covers 9 bases. The CDR3 spans 15 residues. The V segment lost 4 bases and the J segment 4 bases; nucleotides outside the gene matches: 7. CDR1 is MNHNS and CDR2 is SASEGT in the germline V gene. This CDR3 reads CASSGRTGDFYGYTF. The CDR3 nucleotides read TGTGCCAGCAGTGGAAGGACAGGGGACTTCTATGGCTACACCTTC.